This T cell receptor beta chain emerged from a study of shared clonotypes between healthy human individuals. General study results and limits: Enrolling few donors narrowed the genetic and exposure-history diversity that was represented.

The method was immunoSEQ multiplex PCR; TCRdb's version includes in-frame clones alone and lacks a portion of them. The sample has roughly 500,000 clones, 90% to 97% seen once. The CDR3 consists of 15 residues. Germline assignment: CDR1 SGDLS and CDR2 YYNGEE. The ends lost 4 bases at V and 2 bases at J; junction bases unmatched: 4. About this clone: The antigen is not known.

This TCR was sampled from a woman under 40 in good health. V gene TRBV9 combines with J gene TRBJ2-1; 9 bases align to TRBD2. The sequencing input was naive CD4+ T cells sorted from blood. As to subset: CD45RA+ positively selected. The CDR3 nucleotides are TGTGCCAGCAGCTTAGCGGGAGAAACCTACAATGAGCAGTTCTTC. It translates to CASSLAGETYNEQFF.